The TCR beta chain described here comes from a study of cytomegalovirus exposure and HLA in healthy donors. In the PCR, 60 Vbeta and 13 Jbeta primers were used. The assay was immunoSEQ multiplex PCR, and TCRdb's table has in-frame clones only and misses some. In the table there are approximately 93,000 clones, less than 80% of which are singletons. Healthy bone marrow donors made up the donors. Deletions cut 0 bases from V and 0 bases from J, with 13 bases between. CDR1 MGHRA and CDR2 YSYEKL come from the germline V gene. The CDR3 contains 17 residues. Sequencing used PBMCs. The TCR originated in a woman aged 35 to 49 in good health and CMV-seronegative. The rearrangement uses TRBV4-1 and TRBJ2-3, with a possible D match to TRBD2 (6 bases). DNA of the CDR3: TGCGCCAGCAGCCAAGAGGGGAGCGGGTCAAGCACAGATACGCAGTATTTT. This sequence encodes CASSQEGSGSSTDTQYF.